This is a list of T cell receptor beta chains from one sample in a study of spatial heterogeneity in lung cancer. MiXCR was run by TCRdb on the 5' RACE reads, yielding one entry per CDR3 protein. In the table there are about 120,000 distinct CDR3 sequences, 9% to 15% of which are singletons. Material: PBMCs, obtained at follow-up. The receptors were sampled from a male donor with early-stage non-small cell lung cancer. The CDR3 runs from the conserved cysteine through the conserved F or W. The order of the fields is CDR3 length, V gene, CDR3 protein.

cdr3_length: 15
v_call: TRBV6-2/TRBV6-3
cdr3_aa: CASIELAGSTDTQYF

cdr3_length: 13
v_call: TRBV6-6
cdr3_aa: CASRAGPNQPQHF

cdr3_length: 13
v_call: TRBV29-1
cdr3_aa: CSGNGQGSTEAFF

cdr3_length: 13
v_call: TRBV28
cdr3_aa: CASQLPADYGYTF

cdr3_length: 16
v_call: TRBV11-2
cdr3_aa: CASSLGGGTANEKLFF

cdr3_length: 12
v_call: TRBV5-1
cdr3_aa: CASSLAANEQFF

cdr3_length: 14
v_call: TRBV7-8
cdr3_aa: CASSQYRGSSPLHF

cdr3_length: 13
v_call: TRBV14
cdr3_aa: CASSQGSREKLFF

cdr3_length: 15
v_call: TRBV5-1
cdr3_aa: CASSRDTDSYNEQFF

cdr3_length: 14
v_call: TRBV2
cdr3_aa: CASSEGVRRNEQFF

cdr3_length: 14
v_call: TRBV9
cdr3_aa: CASSVGDRTTEAFF

cdr3_length: 14
v_call: TRBV12-3/TRBV12-4
cdr3_aa: CASRWDRGTYEQYF

cdr3_length: 16
v_call: TRBV5-5
cdr3_aa: CASSLAGLAGIDEQYF

cdr3_length: 14
v_call: TRBV7-9
cdr3_aa: CASSFMASNTEAFF

cdr3_length: 15
v_call: TRBV12-3/TRBV12-4
cdr3_aa: CASSQGTGTHEKLFF

cdr3_length: 13
v_call: TRBV2
cdr3_aa: CASNPGVTDTQYF

cdr3_length: 15
v_call: TRBV3-1
cdr3_aa: CASSQGAVNTGELFF

cdr3_length: 15
v_call: TRBV20-1
cdr3_aa: CSAQRTDSGANVLTF

cdr3_length: 13
v_call: TRBV3-1
cdr3_aa: CASRRQGANEQYF

cdr3_length: 13
v_call: TRBV5-1
cdr3_aa: CASSTRSYNEQFF

cdr3_length: 15
v_call: TRBV29-1
cdr3_aa: CSVARGTTSTDTQYF

cdr3_length: 14
v_call: TRBV10-3
cdr3_aa: CAISAQGATDTQYF

cdr3_length: 13
v_call: TRBV20-1
cdr3_aa: CSGMTGFNSPLHF

cdr3_length: 15
v_call: TRBV3-1
cdr3_aa: CASRALGSFGETQYF

cdr3_length: 16
v_call: TRBV3-1
cdr3_aa: CASSQDGLAGDYEQYF

cdr3_length: 14
v_call: TRBV6-2/TRBV6-3
cdr3_aa: CASSYRIVASPQHF

cdr3_length: 15
v_call: TRBV12-3/TRBV12-4
cdr3_aa: CASGLGGGGTDTQYF

cdr3_length: 15
v_call: TRBV11-1
cdr3_aa: CASRLRDTPSETQYF

cdr3_length: 17
v_call: TRBV12-3/TRBV12-4
cdr3_aa: CASSPQFVSQGSNIQYF

cdr3_length: 14
v_call: TRBV28
cdr3_aa: CASGSGGAYNEQFF

cdr3_length: 13
v_call: TRBV12-3/TRBV12-4
cdr3_aa: CASSQDRAGLQHF

cdr3_length: 16
v_call: TRBV7-2
cdr3_aa: CASSPGASGGADTQYF

cdr3_length: 15
v_call: TRBV7-2
cdr3_aa: CASSLQGGSTDTQYF

cdr3_length: 17
v_call: TRBV7-8
cdr3_aa: CASSSYRLAGQNTEAFF

cdr3_length: 15
v_call: TRBV6-5
cdr3_aa: CASRYRDRGLWEQYF

cdr3_length: 15
v_call: TRBV7-9
cdr3_aa: CASSLGQDINYGYTF

cdr3_length: 15
v_call: TRBV4-3
cdr3_aa: CASSQEGRRYNEQFF

cdr3_length: 14
v_call: TRBV4-3
cdr3_aa: CASSQLGVNTEAFF

cdr3_length: 15
v_call: TRBV4-3
cdr3_aa: CAGSLRGDPGEKLFF

cdr3_length: 17
v_call: TRBV9
cdr3_aa: CASRDPGQGAANYGYTF

cdr3_length: 13
v_call: TRBV3-1
cdr3_aa: CASSRQGARGYTF

cdr3_length: 14
v_call: TRBV12-3/TRBV12-4
cdr3_aa: CASATVTGTYEQYF

cdr3_length: 16
v_call: TRBV3-1
cdr3_aa: CASSSRTGRVNNEQYF

cdr3_length: 18
v_call: TRBV19
cdr3_aa: CASSIDPGRGRPNYGYTF

cdr3_length: 14
v_call: TRBV5-1
cdr3_aa: CASSLAKGWNEQFF

cdr3_length: 15
v_call: TRBV7-9
cdr3_aa: CASSLGADSNQPQHF

cdr3_length: 15
v_call: TRBV10-3
cdr3_aa: CAIRPGTGNTDTQYF

cdr3_length: 15
v_call: TRBV12-3/TRBV12-4
cdr3_aa: CASSLGSSAGNEQFF

cdr3_length: 14
v_call: TRBV18
cdr3_aa: CASSPSRVEETQYF

cdr3_length: 21
v_call: TRBV4-2
cdr3_aa: CASSQDLPLGTIKGVSYEQYF

cdr3_length: 15
v_call: TRBV20-1
cdr3_aa: CSARDPGPLTGPQHF

cdr3_length: 13
v_call: TRBV4-3
cdr3_aa: CASSSSPRTEAFF

cdr3_length: 15
v_call: TRBV6-2/TRBV6-3
cdr3_aa: CASSPMPGQGREQFF

cdr3_length: 14
v_call: TRBV5-1
cdr3_aa: CASSTDPHVEKLFF